This T cell receptor (beta chain) appears in the sequencing data of a study of Graves' ophthalmopathy and Graves' hyperthyroidism. About the research overall: If no ophthalmopathy appeared within 18 months of follow-up, hyperthyroidism was termed stable.

Only newly diagnosed hyperthyroidism patients aged 18 to 65, with under 2 months' duration, were enrolled. None of the included patients had other autoimmune diseases, uncontrolled infections, pregnancy or lactation, as these led to exclusion. Amplification of TCR beta CDR3 regions used RNA transcripts. An initial RT-PCR round employing HTBI primers preceded a second-round multiplex PCR. TCRdb reanalysed the multiplex PCR reads using MiXCR and keeps one entry per CDR3 protein. The sample shows some 1.1 million distinct CDR3 sequences, roughly two fifths of them seen only once. A few counts support this clonotype. This CDR3 has 16 residues. Trimming stripped 2 bases from V and 6 bases from J, with 14 bases between. Germline lookup yields CDR1 MDHEN and CDR2 SYDVKM.

The material sequenced was peripheral blood or thyroid tissue (not recorded which). The sequence derives from an adult man with Graves' hyperthyroidism. The chain joins TRBV28 to TRBJ1-6; D gene unclear. DNA of the CDR3: TGTGCCAGCAGTTTAAGTGGGCGCCACCGTAATTCACCCCTCCACTTT. Protein product: CASSLSGRHRNSPLHF.